This is a list of T cell receptor beta chains from one sample in a study of T cells in Graves' hyperthyroidism and ophthalmopathy. Each CDR3 protein is one row after TCRdb ran MiXCR on the multiplex PCR reads. The sample has about 500,000 distinct CDR3 sequences; roughly 16% are singletons. The sample comprised blood. These receptors were obtained from a woman in her 30s with Graves' ophthalmopathy. Each CDR3 is given with its conserved first and last residue. The D gene is left open where the match is weak. The size field is filled for only some rows; it gives once, few, many or a size class.

v_call,clone_size,j_call,d_call,cdr3_nt,cdr3_aa
TRBV4-3,.,TRBJ2-7,.,TGCGCCAGCAGCCAAGACCCCCAGGATGACTACGAGCAGTACTTC,CASSQDPQDDYEQYF
TRBV28,.,TRBJ2-7,TRBD2,TGTGCCAGCAGTTATCAGCGGGAGTTTGACGAGCAGTACTTC,CASSYQREFDEQYF
TRBV29-1,few,TRBJ2-7,.,TGCAGCGTTGTCGGTGACGAGCAGTACTTC,CSVVGDEQYF
TRBV12-3/TRBV12-4,few,TRBJ1-5,.,TGTGCCAGCAGTTTTGACAGGTTAATGTATTTT,CASSFDRLMYF
TRBV7-2,many,TRBJ1-1,TRBD1,TGTGCCAGCAGACTTAGACCCAGTCCAGGGACAGTGAACACTGAAGCTTTCTTT,CASRLRPSPGTVNTEAFF
TRBV6-5,.,TRBJ2-1,.,TGTGCCAGCAGTTCCTCCTTTGGAGATGATGAGCAGTTCTTC,CASSSSFGDDEQFF
TRBV18,few,TRBJ1-1,.,TGTGCCAGCTCACCGACAGTGGACACTGAAGCTTTCTTT,CASSPTVDTEAFF
TRBV7-2,.,TRBJ2-3,.,TGTGCCAGCAGCTCGCATGGCCAGCGCAGACTCGGGGATACGCAGTATTTT,CASSSHGQRRLGDTQYF
TRBV4-3,.,TRBJ2-2,TRBD2,TGCGCCAGCAGCCAAGGGACTAGCGGGACAATCACCGGGGAGCTGTTTTTT,CASSQGTSGTITGELFF
TRBV5-1,many,TRBJ2-1,TRBD1,TGCGCCAGCAGCCCGAGACAGGGAACCTACAATGAGCAGTTCTTC,CASSPRQGTYNEQFF
TRBV24-1,many,TRBJ2-7,TRBD1,TGTGCCACCAGTGATTCGGGACAGGGGATAGGCGAGCAGTACTTC,CATSDSGQGIGEQYF
TRBV4-1,.,TRBJ1-2,.,TGCGCCAGCAGCCAAGCAGGGGTGCGAGGCTACACCTTC,CASSQAGVRGYTF
TRBV6-1,few,TRBJ1-6,TRBD1,TGTGCCAGCAGTGAAAGGGACAGGGGGTTCGGTTCACCCCTCCACTTT,CASSERDRGFGSPLHF
TRBV7-2,.,TRBJ2-3,.,TGTGCCGGCAGTTATCCCACAGATACGCAGTATTTT,CAGSYPTDTQYF
TRBV7-2,many,TRBJ2-7,TRBD2,TGTGCCAGCAGCTTAGCGGGGGCTAGCGGGATTTACGAGCAGTACTTC,CASSLAGASGIYEQYF
TRBV5-1,many,TRBJ1-1,TRBD1,TGCGCCAGCATCCACAGATCAGACAGGGGTCGTACTGAAGCTTTCTTT,CASIHRSDRGRTEAFF
TRBV7-9,many,TRBJ2-1,.,TGTGCCAGCAGCTCACTCACTGGGGGCGGGAGCTCCTACAATGAGCAGTTCTTC,CASSSLTGGGSSYNEQFF
TRBV6-5,.,TRBJ1-2,.,TGTGCCAGCAGTTACCCCGGGCGGCCCGGGGGGGAAGGCTACACCTTC,CASSYPGRPGGEGYTF
TRBV5-1,.,TRBJ1-1,.,TGCGCCAGCAGCACCGGTCCCAGGAACACTGAAGCTTTCTTT,CASSTGPRNTEAFF
TRBV7-8,many,TRBJ2-3,.,TGTGCCAGCAGCTTCTCCGGGACTTCCTACACAGATACGCAGTATTTT,CASSFSGTSYTDTQYF
TRBV6-2/TRBV6-3,many,TRBJ2-1,.,TGTGCCAGCAGTTACACGGGGCAGGGGAATGAGCAGTTCTTC,CASSYTGQGNEQFF
TRBV20-1,once,TRBJ2-5,.,TGCAGTGCTAGAGTTCAGGGGGGAGAGGTGCGGGAGACCCAGTACTTC,CSARVQGGEVRETQYF
TRBV7-2,few,TRBJ2-5,TRBD2,TGTGCCAGCAGCTCAAGCGGGGTCCAAGAGACCCAGTACTTC,CASSSSGVQETQYF
TRBV20-1,many,TRBJ2-7,.,TGCAGTGCTGTTGACTCCTACGAGCAGTACTTC,CSAVDSYEQYF
TRBV12-3/TRBV12-4,few,TRBJ1-1,.,TGTGCCAGCAGTTTGAGGGCCACGAACACTGAAGCTTTCTTT,CASSLRATNTEAFF
TRBV7-9,few,TRBJ1-3,.,TGTGCCAGCAGCTTTGGGGGGGTGTCTGGAAACACCATATATTTT,CASSFGGVSGNTIYF
TRBV10-3,few,TRBJ2-5,.,TGTGCCATCAGTGAGCGGATAGAGACCCAGTACTTC,CAISERIETQYF
TRBV27,few,TRBJ1-2,.,TGTGCCAGCAGTTTACATACAGGGTCGGCCGACTATGGCTACACCTTC,CASSLHTGSADYGYTF
TRBV6-4,.,TRBJ1-5,TRBD1,TGTGCCAGCAGTGGGGACAGGGGTCAGCCCCAGCATTTT,CASSGDRGQPQHF
TRBV10-2,.,TRBJ2-3,TRBD2,TGCGCCAGCAGTTGGGAGGGAAGCACAGATACGCAGTATTTT,CASSWEGSTDTQYF
TRBV19,few,TRBJ1-2,TRBD1,TGTGCCAGTAGATTAACAGGGGATGGCTACACCTTC,CASRLTGDGYTF
TRBV5-8,many,TRBJ2-7,.,TGTGCCAGCAGCTGGGGTGGCGGGGCGGGAGAGCAGTACTTC,CASSWGGGAGEQYF
TRBV6-2/TRBV6-3,few,TRBJ2-7,.,TGTGCCAGCAGTCCCGGCGGGGTTTCCTACGAGCAGTACTTC,CASSPGGVSYEQYF
TRBV10-3,many,TRBJ1-1,.,TGTGCCAGTCAGGGCCCTAGTGGGGGCACTGAAGCTTTCTTT,CASQGPSGGTEAFF
TRBV5-6,many,TRBJ2-3,.,TGTGCCAGCAGCTTGAAGTCGGCTAGCCGGGGGACAGATACGCAGTATTTT,CASSLKSASRGTDTQYF
TRBV2,many,TRBJ1-1,.,TGTGCCAGCAGTGAATTCGGGATTGAAGCTTTCTTT,CASSEFGIEAFF
TRBV14,few,TRBJ2-3,.,TGTGCCAGCAGTCAGTTCCGCACAGATACGCAGTATTTT,CASSQFRTDTQYF
TRBV15,.,TRBJ2-7,.,TGTGCCACCAGCAGAGGACTAGTTGCCTACGAGCAGTACTTC,CATSRGLVAYEQYF
TRBV6-1,few,TRBJ1-1,.,TGTGCCAGCACCGAATATGGGGCGGCGATGAACACTGAAGCTTTCTTT,CASTEYGAAMNTEAFF
TRBV4-1,.,TRBJ2-1,TRBD2,TGCGCCAGCAGCCAAGTCAGCGGGAACGACCGGGCGCAGTTCTTC,CASSQVSGNDRAQFF
TRBV18,many,TRBJ1-1,.,TGTGCCAGCTCACCAAAGGCCAACACTGAAGCTTTCTTT,CASSPKANTEAFF
TRBV27,.,TRBJ1-1,TRBD1,TGTGCCAGCAGTTGGACAGGGGAATACACTGAAGCTTTCTTT,CASSWTGEYTEAFF
TRBV19,.,TRBJ2-5,.,TGTGCCAGTAGTATCTATGCGAAAGAGACCCAGTACTTC,CASSIYAKETQYF
TRBV2,.,TRBJ1-6,.,TGTGCCACCCAAACAGGAAATTCACCCCTCCACTTT,CATQTGNSPLHF
TRBV7-9,.,TRBJ1-6,.,TGTGCCAGCAGCTTAGTTCGGGGCGAGGGTGTCGGCGGACCCCTCCACTTT,CASSLVRGEGVGGPLHF
TRBV20-1,many,TRBJ2-2,.,TGCAGTGCTAGAGAGGCCAGTCACACCGGGGAGCTGTTTTTT,CSAREASHTGELFF
TRBV5-1,many,TRBJ2-7,.,TGCGCCAGCAGCTTGGAAGTTGCCTACGAGCAGTACTTC,CASSLEVAYEQYF
TRBV28,.,TRBJ2-1,.,TGTGCCAGCACCGGGACAGCTACTAGCGGACCCTACAATGAGCAGTTCTTC,CASTGTATSGPYNEQFF